This T cell receptor beta chain was identified in a study of blood T cell repertoires in COVID-19. Turning to the study itself: Acute and convalescent COVID-19 samples came from the United States, Italy and Spain. The cDNA or gDNA used as material had been derived from T cells, B-cell-depleted T cells, or PBMCs.

The CDR3 totals 15 residues. Germline lookup yields CDR1 SGHRS and CDR2 YFSETQ. J lost 4 bases, V lost 3 bases, and 8 bases had no gene match. In the original analysis: It was from reference gene primer amplification that nucleated cell counts were estimated. TCRdb's copy holds only in-frame clones and misses some; the assay was immunoSEQ multiplex PCR. That table gives V, J and clone size, and the DNA gave D and trimming. The sample lists roughly 100,000 clones, about 89% occurring once. The count of this clone is one. Sample: peripheral blood. The rearrangement links TRBV5-1 to TRBJ2-5; the match to TRBD2 covers 8 bases. This receptor was identified in a human donor with active COVID-19. The donor label of this sample is uncertain. The CDR3 reads CASSSTGGPGETQYF. The CDR3 nucleotides read TGCGCCAGCAGCTCCACGGGGGGGCCTGGAGAGACCCAGTACTTC.